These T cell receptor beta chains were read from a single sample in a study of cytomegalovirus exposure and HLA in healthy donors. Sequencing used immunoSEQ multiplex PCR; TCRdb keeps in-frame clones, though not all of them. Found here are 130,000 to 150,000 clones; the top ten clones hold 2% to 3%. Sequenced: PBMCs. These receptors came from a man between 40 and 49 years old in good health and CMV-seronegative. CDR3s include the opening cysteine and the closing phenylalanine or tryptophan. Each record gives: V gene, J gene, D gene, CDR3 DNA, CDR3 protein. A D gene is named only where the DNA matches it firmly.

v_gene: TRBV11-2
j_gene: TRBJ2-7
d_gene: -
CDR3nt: TGTGCCAGCAGCTTAGCCACTTCAGGGTCTCACTCCTACGAGCAGTACTTC
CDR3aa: CASSLATSGSHSYEQYF

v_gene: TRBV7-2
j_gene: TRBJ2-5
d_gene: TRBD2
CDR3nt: TGTGCCAGCAGCTTACTCGGTAGCGGGGGGCCCGCGCTGGCCCAGTACTTC
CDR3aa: CASSLLGSGGPALAQYF

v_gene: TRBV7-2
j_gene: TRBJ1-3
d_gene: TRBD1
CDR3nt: TGTGCCAGCAGCTTACTTCCCCCGACAGGGGGCGCCGGAAACACCATATATTTT
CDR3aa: CASSLLPPTGGAGNTIYF

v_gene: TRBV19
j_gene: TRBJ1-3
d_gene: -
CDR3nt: TGTGCCAGTACCCCGCGAGGCCTCTCTGGAAACACCATATATTTT
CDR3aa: CASTPRGLSGNTIYF

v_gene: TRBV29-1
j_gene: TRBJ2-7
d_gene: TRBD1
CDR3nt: TGCAGCGTTGAAGATTCGACAGGGGTCGACGAGCAGTACTTC
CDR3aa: CSVEDSTGVDEQYF

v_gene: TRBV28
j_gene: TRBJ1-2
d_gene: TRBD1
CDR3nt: TGTGCCAGCAGTTTACCCGGGACAGGTAGTGGGGGCTACACCTTC
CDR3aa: CASSLPGTGSGGYTF

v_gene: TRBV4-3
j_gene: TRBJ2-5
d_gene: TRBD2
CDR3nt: TGCGCCAGCAGCCAAGATTCGGGAGGGCCGGAGACCCAGTACTTC
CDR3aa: CASSQDSGGPETQYF

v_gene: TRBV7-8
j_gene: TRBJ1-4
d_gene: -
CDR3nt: TGTGCCAGCAGCCCCGGGAGCACCCTGGGGGAAAAACTGTTTTTT
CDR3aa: CASSPGSTLGEKLFF

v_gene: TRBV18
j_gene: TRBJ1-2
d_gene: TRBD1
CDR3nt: TGTGCCAGCTCACCAGGACAGGCGCTCGGCTACACCTTC
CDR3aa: CASSPGQALGYTF

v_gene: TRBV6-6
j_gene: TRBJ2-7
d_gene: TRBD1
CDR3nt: TGTGCCAGCAGTTCTACAGGGGTTTATTACGAGCAGTACTTC
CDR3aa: CASSSTGVYYEQYF

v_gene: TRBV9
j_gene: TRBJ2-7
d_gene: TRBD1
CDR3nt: TGTGCCAGCAGCGTGGGGGACAGCCTCCACGAGCAGTACTTC
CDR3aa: CASSVGDSLHEQYF

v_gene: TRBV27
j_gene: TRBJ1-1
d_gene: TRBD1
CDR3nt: TGTGCCAGCAGTTGGGGAACAGGGGGCGCAGTCACTGAAGCTTTCTTT
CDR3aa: CASSWGTGGAVTEAFF

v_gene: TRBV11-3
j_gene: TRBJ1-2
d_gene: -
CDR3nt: TGTGCCAGCAGCTTACCCCACAGGGAATGTTATGGCTACACCTTC
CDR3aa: CASSLPHRECYGYTF

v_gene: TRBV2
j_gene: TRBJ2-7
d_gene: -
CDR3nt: TGTGCCAGCACCTCGAACAGAGACGACTACGAGCAGTACTTC
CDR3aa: CASTSNRDDYEQYF

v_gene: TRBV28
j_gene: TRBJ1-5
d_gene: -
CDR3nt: TGTGCCATCAACAGGGCTAATCAGCCCCAGCATTTT
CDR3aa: CAINRANQPQHF

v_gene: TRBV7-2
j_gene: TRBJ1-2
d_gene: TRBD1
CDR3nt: TGTGCCAGCAGTCAAGACAGGGAGGATGGCTACACCTTC
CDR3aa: CASSQDREDGYTF

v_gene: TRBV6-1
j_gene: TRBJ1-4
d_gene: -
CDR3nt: TGTGCCAGCAGATCCGGGTTGGCTAATGAAAAACTGTTTTTT
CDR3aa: CASRSGLANEKLFF

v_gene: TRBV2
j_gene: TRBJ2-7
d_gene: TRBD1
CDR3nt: TGTGCCAGCAGGCGACAGGGTAGCAACGAGCAGTACTTC
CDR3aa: CASRRQGSNEQYF

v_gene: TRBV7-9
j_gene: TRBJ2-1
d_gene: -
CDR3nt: TGTGCCAGCAGCCTTAGAGGGACAACGTACAATGAGCAGTTCTTC
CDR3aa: CASSLRGTTYNEQFF

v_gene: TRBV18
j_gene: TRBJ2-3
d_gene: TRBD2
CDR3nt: TGTGCCAGCTCACGCCTAGGGGCTAGCGGGGGCACAGATACGCAGTATTTT
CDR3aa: CASSRLGASGGTDTQYF

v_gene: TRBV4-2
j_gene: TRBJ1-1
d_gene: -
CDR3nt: TGTGCCAGCAGCCGAGGGCTCGATCAGGGGCGAGAAGCTTTCTTT
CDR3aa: CASSRGLDQGREAFF

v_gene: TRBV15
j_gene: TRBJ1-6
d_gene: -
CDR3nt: TGTGCCACCAGCGCAGGAAGGGGTGATAATTCACCCCTCCACTTT
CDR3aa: CATSAGRGDNSPLHF

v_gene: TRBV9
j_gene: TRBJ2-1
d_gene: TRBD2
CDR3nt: TGTGCCAGCAGCCCAAGAGGGCTAGCGGGGGGCTCTTCCTACAATGAGCAGTTCTTC
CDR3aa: CASSPRGLAGGSSYNEQFF

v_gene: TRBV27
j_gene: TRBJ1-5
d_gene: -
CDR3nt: TGTGCCAGCAGACAGGGATTCAATCAGCCCCAGCATTTT
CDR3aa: CASRQGFNQPQHF

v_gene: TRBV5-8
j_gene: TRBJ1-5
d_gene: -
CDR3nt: TGTGCCAGCAGCCCTTGGGGGGTTCAGCCCCAGCATTTT
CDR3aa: CASSPWGVQPQHF

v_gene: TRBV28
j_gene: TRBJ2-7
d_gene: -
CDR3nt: TGTGCCAGCAGTTGGGAAGAGACAGGCTACGAGCAGTACTTC
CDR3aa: CASSWEETGYEQYF

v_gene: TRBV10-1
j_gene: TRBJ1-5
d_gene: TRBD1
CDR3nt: TGCGCCAGCAATTTCTCCCCCTGGACAGGCTACAGGGGGCCCCAGCATTTT
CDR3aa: CASNFSPWTGYRGPQHF

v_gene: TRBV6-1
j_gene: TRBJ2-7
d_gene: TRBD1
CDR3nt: TGTGCCAGCAGTGTTCTCGGACAGGGGACCTACGAGCAGTACTTC
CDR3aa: CASSVLGQGTYEQYF

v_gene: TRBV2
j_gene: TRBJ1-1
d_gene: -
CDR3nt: TGTGCCAGCAGCACCAACCGCCAGAAACCCCTTGAAGCTTTCTTT
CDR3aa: CASSTNRQKPLEAFF

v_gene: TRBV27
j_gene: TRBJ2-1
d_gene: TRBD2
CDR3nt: TGTGCCAGCAGTTCCCCCGGGACTAGCGGGGGGAATGAGCAGTTCTTC
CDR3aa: CASSSPGTSGGNEQFF

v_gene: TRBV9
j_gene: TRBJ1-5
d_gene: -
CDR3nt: TGTGCCAGCAGCGTAGGAACAGTAAATCAGCCCCAGCATTTT
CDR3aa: CASSVGTVNQPQHF

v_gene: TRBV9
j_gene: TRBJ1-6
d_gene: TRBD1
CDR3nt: TGTGCCAGCAGCAAAGGGACAGGAAATTCACCCCTCCACTTT
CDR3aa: CASSKGTGNSPLHF